These T cell receptor beta chains were read from a single sample in a study of a mutant IDH1 vaccine in newly diagnosed glioma. Their target antigens are unknown. This table comes from immunoSEQ multiplex PCR, and its TCRdb copy is limited to in-frame clones, with some not included. The sample lists over 55,000 clones; 85% to 90% were seen once. The starting material was PBMCs, obtained from a glioma patient whose treatment included an IDH1 peptide vaccine. Receptors were obtained from a woman aged 40 to 50 with glioma. CDR3s include the opening cysteine and the closing phenylalanine or tryptophan. Fields, in order: clone size, V gene, J gene, D gene, CDR3 DNA, CDR3 protein. The D gene is left open where the match is weak. A row's size may be missing; if present it is once, few, many or a size class.

NA	TRBV2	TRBJ2-2	NA	TGTGCCAGCAGTGGGGACGGCCGGGGCACCGGGGAGCTGTTTTTT	CASSGDGRGTGELFF
few	TRBV7-9	TRBJ1-1	NA	TGTGCCAGCAGCATCCTCGGGAGTAGAGGTACTGAAGCTTTCTTT	CASSILGSRGTEAFF
once	TRBV15	TRBJ1-2	TRBD1	TGTGCCACCAAGGACAGGGGGTATCAGGGCTACACCTTC	CATKDRGYQGYTF
NA	TRBV5-1	TRBJ1-1	NA	TGCGCCAGCCCCGGAGGGAGGATGGGGACTGAAGCTTTCTTT	CASPGGRMGTEAFF
NA	TRBV5-8	TRBJ1-2	NA	TGTGCCAGCAGCTGGACGGTTAACTATGGCTACACCTTC	CASSWTVNYGYTF
NA	TRBV5-1	TRBJ2-7	TRBD1	TGCGCCAGCAGCTTAGGACAGGGAAACGGAGCATACGAGCAGTACTTC	CASSLGQGNGAYEQYF
NA	TRBV18	TRBJ2-2	TRBD2	TGTGCCAGCTCGTCGGGGGGGTCGGACACCGGGGAGCTGTTTTTT	CASSSGGSDTGELFF
NA	TRBV5-5	TRBJ1-5	NA	TGTGCCAGCAGCTTGGAAGCTTGGGACGGAATCAATCAGCCCCAGCATTTT	CASSLEAWDGINQPQHF
NA	TRBV5-4	TRBJ1-2	NA	TGTGCCAGCAGCCCGCCTGGCGACTATGGCTACACCTTC	CASSPPGDYGYTF
NA	TRBV7-2	TRBJ2-7	TRBD2	TGTGCCAGCAGCCCCGGGGCTAGCGGGGGACCCTACGAGCAGTACTTC	CASSPGASGGPYEQYF
NA	TRBV5-1	TRBJ2-7	NA	TGCGCCAGCAGCTTGGCCGGGACGCTATCTGGGTGGCAGTACTTC	CASSLAGTLSGWQYF
NA	TRBV19	TRBJ1-5	NA	TGTGCCAGTAGTTACCCCCACCAGGGGCCCCAGCATTTT	CASSYPHQGPQHF
once	TRBV7-9	TRBJ1-2	NA	TGTGCCAGCAGCCCAGACCTCATAAGGGGTGGCTACACCTTC	CASSPDLIRGGYTF
NA	TRBV6-6	TRBJ1-2	NA	TGTGCCACCTCAGGGACTGGCTACACCTTC	CATSGTGYTF
NA	TRBV2	TRBJ1-2	NA	TGTGCCAGCAGAGGGCAGGGTCTACTTAACTATGGCTACACCTTC	CASRGQGLLNYGYTF
NA	TRBV27	TRBJ2-6	TRBD1	TGTGCCAGCAGTTTATGGGACAGGGGGGGATCTGGGGCCAACGTCCTGACTTTC	CASSLWDRGGSGANVLTF
NA	TRBV2	TRBJ2-2	TRBD1	TGTGCCAGCAGTGAACGCAGGGGGCGTAGGGCCGGGGAGCTGTTTTTT	CASSERRGRRAGELFF
NA	TRBV5-6	TRBJ1-2	NA	TGTGCCAGCAGTAGTCTCAGCCTTAACTATGGCTACACCTTC	CASSSLSLNYGYTF
NA	TRBV5-6	TRBJ1-2	NA	TGTGCCAGCAGCTACCCCCGGACAGTCAGAGAGGGCTACACCTTC	CASSYPRTVREGYTF
NA	TRBV2	TRBJ2-1	TRBD1	TGTGCCAGCAATCCAGGGGGAGCTGACAATGAGCAGTTCTTC	CASNPGGADNEQFF
few	TRBV6-1	TRBJ1-6	TRBD1	TGTGCCAGCAGTGAAGGGGCAGGGGGCAATTCACCCCTCCACTTT	CASSEGAGGNSPLHF
NA	TRBV6-5	TRBJ1-2	NA	TGTGCCAGCAAGTCCACGGTGGGGAACTATGGCTACACCTTC	CASKSTVGNYGYTF
NA	TRBV19	TRBJ1-1	TRBD1	TGTGCCAGCTCTCTCCGGGACAGACTCAGCGGGGACACTGAAGCTTTCTTT	CASSLRDRLSGDTEAFF
NA	TRBV7-7	TRBJ2-7	NA	TGTGCTAGCAGCTTAGACCTTGTGGGCGAGCAGTACTTC	CASSLDLVGEQYF
NA	TRBV10-2	TRBJ1-2	TRBD1	TGCGCCAGCCAAGACAGGGCTAACTATGGCTACACCTTC	CASQDRANYGYTF
NA	TRBV6-6	TRBJ2-3	NA	TGTGCCAGCAGTTCCGGACTTCTAGATACGCAGTATTTT	CASSSGLLDTQYF
NA	TRBV9	TRBJ2-2	TRBD1	TGTGCCAGCAGCGTCGGACAGGGCTGGACCGGGGAGCTGTTTTTT	CASSVGQGWTGELFF
NA	TRBV4-1	TRBJ1-1	NA	TGCGCCAGCAGCCAAGATTACGGGGTAAAGACTGAAGCTTTCTTT	CASSQDYGVKTEAFF
NA	TRBV7-2	TRBJ1-5	NA	TGTGCCAGCAGCCAAACAGGGACTACAAATCAGCCCCAGCATTTT	CASSQTGTTNQPQHF
once	TRBV7-9	TRBJ2-7	NA	TGTGCCAGCAGCTTGGGGATCGCGGGGACCTCCTACGAGCAGTACTTC	CASSLGIAGTSYEQYF
NA	TRBV5-1	TRBJ2-1	TRBD1	TGCGCCAGCAGCTTAAACAGGGGCTATCAGTTCTTC	CASSLNRGYQFF
NA	TRBV5-1	TRBJ2-6	NA	TGCGCCAGCAGGTATTCTGGGGCCAACGTCCTGACTTTC	CASRYSGANVLTF
NA	TRBV30	TRBJ1-3	NA	TGTGCCCTCGGCCAGGGAACAAACACCATATATTTT	CALGQGTNTIYF
NA	TRBV6-1	TRBJ1-2	TRBD1	TGTGCCAGCAGTGATCCAGGGACAGGGGGCCGAGCTAACTATGGCTACACCTTC	CASSDPGTGGRANYGYTF
NA	TRBV5-6	TRBJ1-5	NA	TGTGCCAGCAGCTTCGGGGGGGGCTTCAATCAGCCCCAGCATTTT	CASSFGGGFNQPQHF
NA	TRBV6-6	TRBJ1-2	NA	TGTGCCAGCAGCACAGGCCAAGAATTCTATGGCTACACCTTC	CASSTGQEFYGYTF
NA	TRBV2	TRBJ1-2	TRBD1	TGTGCCAGCAGTGCTTGGACAGGGGATTACACCTTC	CASSAWTGDYTF
NA	TRBV18	TRBJ2-5	TRBD2	TGTGCCAGCTCACAGCGGGGGGAGACCCAGTACTTC	CASSQRGETQYF
NA	TRBV6-5	TRBJ1-4	NA	TGTGCCAGCAGTTACTCTGCCGCAACTAATGAAAAACTGTTTTTT	CASSYSAATNEKLFF
NA	TRBV15	TRBJ1-2	TRBD1	TGTGCCACCAGCAGGGACAGGCGAGCTAACTATGGCTACACCTTC	CATSRDRRANYGYTF
once	TRBV5-1	TRBJ1-1	NA	TGCGCCAGCAGCGTACTACAAGGGAACACTGAAGCTTTCTTT	CASSVLQGNTEAFF
NA	TRBV7-9	TRBJ1-2	NA	TGTGCCAGCCTCGGGGGGGGGCTTCCAGAAGGCTACACCTTC	CASLGGGLPEGYTF
NA	TRBV5-1	TRBJ1-2	TRBD1	TGCGCCAGCAGCGCCCGCGGACAGGGAGATGGCTACACCTTC	CASSARGQGDGYTF
NA	TRBV7-8	TRBJ2-3	TRBD2	TGTGCCAGCAGCCCTACTAGCGGGGCGGCCCAAGGTACGCAGTATTTT	CASSPTSGAAQGTQYF
NA	TRBV27	TRBJ1-1	NA	TGTGCCAGCAGTCCCGACCCAGGCGGCACTGAAGCTTTCTTT	CASSPDPGGTEAFF
NA	TRBV7-9	TRBJ2-3	TRBD2	TGTGCCAGCAGCTTTAGCGGGAGGGTGACAGATACGCAGTATTTT	CASSFSGRVTDTQYF
NA	TRBV5-6	TRBJ2-5	TRBD2	TGTGCCAGCAGCTTGCAACTACTAGCGGGGCCCCAAGAGACCCAGTACTTC	CASSLQLLAGPQETQYF
NA	TRBV19	TRBJ2-1	NA	TGTGCCAGTAGTATCGGCTTTCACTCCTACAATGAGCAGTTCTTC	CASSIGFHSYNEQFF
NA	TRBV7-2	TRBJ1-5	NA	TGTGCCAGCAGCTTAGCGCTTCGCACCAATCAGCCCCAGCATTTT	CASSLALRTNQPQHF
NA	TRBV30	TRBJ2-1	TRBD2	TGTGCCTGGGGCGGGGGTCTAGCGGTTTCGGAGCAGTTCTTC	CAWGGGLAVSEQFF